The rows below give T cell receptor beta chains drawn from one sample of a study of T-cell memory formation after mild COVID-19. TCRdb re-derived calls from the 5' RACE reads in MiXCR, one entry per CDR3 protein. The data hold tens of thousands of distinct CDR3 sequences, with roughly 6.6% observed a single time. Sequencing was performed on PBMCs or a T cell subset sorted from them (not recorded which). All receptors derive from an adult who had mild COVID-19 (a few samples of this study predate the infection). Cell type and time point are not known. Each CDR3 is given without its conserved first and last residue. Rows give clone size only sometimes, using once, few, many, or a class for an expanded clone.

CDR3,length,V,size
ASSQGLALNEQF,12,TRBV7-2,many
ASNRDGTYEQY,11,TRBV7-9,many
ASSVGGASTDTQY,13,TRBV9,NA
ASSLGTGALLGETQY,15,TRBV5-6,many
ASSLADGYRTEAF,13,TRBV7-9,many
ASSGGQGAETQY,12,TRBV5-1,many
AISESGGRHSYEQY,14,TRBV10-3,few
ASSTRTGGFNQPQH,14,TRBV28,many
ASSLRPGLGTNEKLF,15,TRBV5-5,few
ASRKGGVQETQY,12,TRBV2,few
ASSYSGGFNQPQH,13,TRBV6-2/TRBV6-3,many
ATSEQGPQETQY,12,TRBV24-1,few
ASSLGQGQY,9,TRBV7-2,many
ASSRGGTYTQY,11,TRBV5-1,many
ASSLGDSQDTQY,12,TRBV5-1,many
ASRGQGRVDTQY,12,TRBV2,few
ASSSQVSGTGLYNEQF,16,TRBV27,few
ASGGAGVEKLF,11,TRBV12-3/TRBV12-4,many
ASSVADTSYEQY,12,TRBV9,few
ASSGTGADTQY,11,TRBV9,NA
ASSVARGEQY,10,TRBV9,NA
ASSHSRGASEAF,12,TRBV16,few
ASSYLGTNEKLF,12,TRBV6-6,NA
ASSLGFGGSVTQY,13,TRBV7-2,many
ATRLTGGQARMSGGELF,17,TRBV23-1,many
ASSYPTLRGPHPADTQY,17,TRBV6-2/TRBV6-3,many
SVEPPSNYGYT,11,TRBV29-1,many
ASSISGGIRPEQF,13,TRBV7-2,NA
ASSSETGQGINEQF,14,TRBV11-3,NA
ASSRNPVVGEKLF,13,TRBV7-8,many
ASSRQGYEQY,10,TRBV7-9,many
ASSWGQLNTEAF,12,TRBV11-2,few
ASKVSYSLEY,10,TRBV2,many
SASRGRGRSYNSPLH,15,TRBV20-1,NA
ASSPKNRNQPQH,12,TRBV6-6,few
ASSRRTTDTQY,11,TRBV3-1,many
ASSLHRDMNTEAF,13,TRBV16,few
SARRGPRRETQY,12,TRBV20-1,few
ATSRGGRETQY,11,TRBV15,many
SATRVGGQESPLH,13,TRBV20-1,few
ASSLVLGVLQETQY,14,TRBV5-1,many
ASSSRGARNTEAF,13,TRBV7-9,many